This TCR beta chain was found in a study of T cells in Graves' hyperthyroidism and ophthalmopathy. Study details: Peripheral blood samples were taken at initial diagnosis, prior to any treatment.

Patients aged 18 to 65 with hyperthyroidism were newly diagnosed, with duration under 2 months. Pregnant or lactating patients were excluded, as were those with uncontrolled infection or other autoimmune disease. Thyroid ultrasound, orbital computed tomography, clinical symptoms, and serum thyroxine and TRAb underpinned diagnoses. Researchers amplified the TCR beta CDR3 regions from RNA transcripts. First-round RT-PCR targeting the TCR CDR3 was performed with the HTBI primer set. TCRdb analysed the multiplex PCR reads with MiXCR anew, one entry per CDR3 protein. The sample lists 700,000 to 950,000 distinct CDR3 sequences, under 45% occurring once. The clonotype comes from a woman aged 40 to 50 with Graves' hyperthyroidism. Sequencing used blood.

The CDR3 DNA reads TGTGCCAGTAGTATAAGGACAGCTGGCTACACCTTC. It yields the protein CASSIRTAGYTF. The V gene is TRBV19, the J gene TRBJ1-2; D might be TRBD1 (6 bases). Germline lookup yields CDR1 LNHDA and CDR2 SQIVND (reference sequence). V lost 2 bases to trimming and J lost 7 bases, with 8 bases between them. CDR3 size: 12 residues.